This T cell receptor (beta chain) was retrieved from a study of graft-versus-host responses after intestinal transplantation. Study details: Each of the recipients got a multivisceral, liver-intestinal, or isolated intestinal transplant.

Germline V lookup: CDR1 SGHNT, CDR2 YYREEE (reference sequence). The CDR3 runs to 14 residues. The ends were cut back, 3 bases at V and 4 bases at J, with 13 bases in the middle. Of note for this clone: Its antigen remains unidentified.

Profiled with immunoSEQ multiplex PCR; TCRdb holds only in-frame clones, not every one. The repertoire has about 86,000 clones, about 88% of them found once; the top ten carry roughly 0.28%. Findings and limits, study-wide: Individuals who had graft-donor T cell macrochimerism had allografts that showed high graft-versus-host to host-versus-graft clonal ratios.

The specimen was unstimulated CD4+ T cells sorted from spleen or lymph node cells, collected before transplant. The V gene is TRBV5-4, the J gene TRBJ2-5, with TRBD1 as a possible D gene (5 bases). The receptor was isolated from a human donor who was the organ donor for an intestinal transplant. The CDR3 region is CASSSQGWGETQYF. CDR3 nucleotide sequence: TGTGCCAGCAGCTCTCAGGGATGGGGAGAGACCCAGTACTTC.